Listed here are 32 T cell receptor delta chains from one sample, sequenced in a study of gamma-delta T cells after stem cell transplantation. TCRdb re-called the RT-PCR reads with CATT. The table includes approximately 2,100 delta-chain clones, under 4% detected once. The specimen was gamma-delta T cells. Receptors originate from a human donor. It is not recorded whose cells these are; they may come from a transplant donor.

V is TRDV2 and J is TRDJ1; 13 nucleotides agree with TRDD3. V shed 0 bases and J 0 bases; nucleotides not matched to a gene: 9. From germline, CDR1 is GEAIGNYY and CDR2 EKD. The CDR3 spans 19 residues. The CDR3 sequence is CACDTAYTGGYAYTDKLIF. The CDR3 DNA is TGTGCCTGTGACACCGCCTATACTGGGGGATACGCGTACACCGATAAACTCATCTTT.

This clone has only a few counts. TCRdb has a much larger clone's protein, which differs at residue 3 from the translation of this DNA, likely because of a read error; what is shown is the protein translated from the DNA. J is TRDJ1 and V is TRDV2; no reliable D call. Per germline, CDR1 GEAIGNYY and CDR2 EKD. The CDR3 sequence is 14 residues long. CDR3 DNA sequence: TGTGCCCGTGACACGATGGGCGTACGCGATAAACTCATCTTT. This sequence encodes CARDTMGVRDKLIF.

This clone was seen more than once but under ten times. One base separates it from a far larger clone, so it is likely a read error. The CDR3 bases are TGTGCCTGTGACTTGGCACTGGGGGACGCGAGCTCCCGGGACACCCGACAGATGTTTTTC. Protein sequence: CACDLALGDASSRDTRQMFF. The genes are TRDV2 and TRDJ3; 9 positions agree with TRDD3. CDR1 is GEAIGNYY and CDR2 is EKD in the germline V gene. This CDR3 has 20 residues.

This clone has only a few counts. The protein held in TCRdb is that of a much larger clone and does not match this DNA's translation at residue 9, likely because of a read error; the protein shown is translated from the DNA. The CDR3 loop reads CACDSLGGLNTDKLIF. CDR3 DNA sequence: TGTGCCTGTGATTCCCTAGGGGGGCTGAACACCGATAAACTCATCTTT. The chain uses TRDV2 and TRDJ1; a possible D gene is TRDD3 (5 bases). This CDR3 is 16 amino acids long. The V end was cut by 4 bases, the J end by 0 bases, with 17 bases between. Germline V CDR1 and CDR2: GEAIGNYY, EKD.

There are a few counts of this clone. This may be a read error: a much more frequent sequence differs by one nucleotide. The V and J genes are TRDV2 and TRDJ1; 12 nucleotides agree with TRDD3. Germline V gene lookup returns CDR1 GEAIGNYY and CDR2 EKD. J gave up 4 bases and V 0 bases, and 32 bases lay outside the gene matches. The CDR3 consists of 25 residues. CDR3 sequence (DNA): TGTGCCTGTGACACCGTATCGCCTCCTCCTACGGGATTCCTGGGGGATACGGTTGTCGGCGATAAACTCATCTTT. Residues: CACDTVSPPPTGFLGDTVVGDKLIF.

By share, this clone counts as large. The chain carries TRDV2 and TRDJ1; 12 positions match TRDD3. The CDR3 is 18 residues long. Unmatched junction bases numbered 9, after V lost 0 bases and J lost 2 bases. Germline CDR1 is GEAIGNYY and CDR2 is EKD. CDR3 protein: CACDTVSTGGYPTDKLIF. CDR3 sequence (DNA): TGTGCCTGTGACACCGTCAGTACTGGGGGATACCCAACCGATAAACTCATCTTT.

By proportion, this clone is large. Different DNA sequences within this sample yield the same CDR3. The J gene is TRDJ1, the V gene TRDV1; D remains ambiguous. From germline, CDR1 is TSWWSYY and CDR2 QGS. The CDR3 consists of 15 residues. Trimming took off 2 bases at V and 2 bases at J, with 12 bases between the two ends. The CDR3 nucleotides read TGTGCTCTTGGGGAAATTCCAGAGTCGACCGATAAACTCATCTTT. This translates into CALGEIPESTDKLIF.

This clone is termed medium-sized (0.01 to 0.1%). V usage is TRDV2 and J usage is TRDJ1; no clear D. CDR3 size: 17 residues. Germline lookup yields CDR1 GEAIGNYY and CDR2 EKD. The V end lost 0 bases, the J end lost 0 bases, and 16 bases lay between the germline ends. DNA of the CDR3: TGTGCCTGTGACACCGCAGGATCCCCCCTTTACACCGATAAACTCATCTTT. Its protein is CACDTAGSPLYTDKLIF.

This clone was recorded a few times. A read error is the likely source, as a far larger clone sits one nucleotide away. The same CDR3 is also encoded by other DNA sequences in this sample. V is TRDV2 and J is TRDJ1, with TRDD3 matching 7 bases. CDR3 length equals 15 residues. The V segment lost 0 bases and the J segment 3 bases; nucleotides outside the gene matches: 6. CDR1 GEAIGNYY and CDR2 EKD come from the germline V gene. CDR3 in amino acids: CACDTVGGSPDKLIF. CDR3 in DNA: TGTGCCTGTGACACCGTCGGGGGATCCCCCGATAAACTCATCTTT.

In DNA, the CDR3 is TGTGCCTGTGACTCCCTTCTGGGGGAAAACACCGATAAACTCATCTTT. It specifies CACDSLLGENTDKLIF. The chain recombines TRDV2 with TRDJ1; 8 bases are a match to TRDD3. This CDR3 has 16 amino acids. In germline, CDR1 is GEAIGNYY, CDR2 EKD. Trimming at V came to 3 bases and at J to 0 bases, leaving 8 bases not matched to a gene.

This clone came up a few times. The chain is built from TRDV2 and TRDJ1; 12 positions agree with TRDD3. CDR1 and CDR2 from the germline V gene are GEAIGNYY and EKD. There are 17 residues in the CDR3. V lost 4 bases, J lost 2 bases, and 10 bases stayed unmatched. The CDR3 sequence is CACDFVLGDTTTDKLIF. The CDR3 coding sequence is TGTGCCTGTGATTTCGTACTGGGGGATACAACAACCGATAAACTCATCTTT.

This clone is categorized as medium-sized (0.01 to 0.1%). This rearrangement joins TRDV2 to TRDJ1; 10 bases are shared with TRDD3. V lost 2 bases, J lost 0 bases, and 17 bases stayed unmatched. This CDR3 comprises 20 residues. Germline V gives CDR1 GEAIGNYY, CDR2 EKD. The DNA for the CDR3 is TGTGCCTGTGACATGGTCGGGGGATACGCGGAGGGCTTGTACACCGATAAACTCATCTTT. It yields the protein CACDMVGGYAEGLYTDKLIF.

This clone was counted between two and nine times. The chain is built from TRDV2 and TRDJ1; TRDD3 agrees at 10 bases. Unmatched junction bases numbered 8, after V lost 1 base and J lost 1 base. This CDR3 has 17 residues. CDR1 is GEAIGNYY, CDR2 EKD, per germline. CDR3 DNA sequence: TGTGCCTGTGACACGCTACTGGGGGATGGGGCCACCGATAAACTCATCTTT. Protein sequence: CACDTLLGDGATDKLIF.

This clone has a handful of counts. Just one base apart from a much larger clone, this may be a read error. The gene calls are TRDV2 and TRDJ1; 7 bases agree with TRDD3. CDR3 size: 14 residues. Per the germline V gene, CDR1 is GEAIGNYY and CDR2 is EKD. The CDR3 protein is CACDTVLGTDKPIF. The CDR3 region has the DNA TGTGCCTGTGACACTGTACTGGGGACCGATAAACCCATCTTT.

As to this clone: TCRdb records a much larger clone's protein for this DNA, with a difference at residue 7 that likely arises from a read error; the protein given is the translation of the DNA. The chain has TRDV2 and TRDJ1; no clear D gene. Germline CDR1 is GEAIGNYY and CDR2 is EKD. V lost 2 bases to trimming and J lost 0 bases, with 18 bases between them. The CDR3 covers 17 residues. CDR3 residues: CACDILEVSGYTDKLIF. The CDR3 region has the DNA TGTGCCTGTGACATCCTGGAGGTGAGCGGGTACACCGATAAACTCATCTTT.

Comment on this clone: A far bigger clonotype differs at one base, so this is likely a read error. The sample has other DNA sequences that encode this CDR3 too. The V and J genes are TRDV2 and TRDJ1; D gene uncertain. Between the trimmed V and J ends, which lost 0 bases and 0 bases, there was a span of 19 bases. The CDR3 consists of 18 residues. Germline CDR1 and CDR2: GEAIGNYY and EKD. CDR3 region: CACDTLSGPSTYTDKLIF. In DNA, the CDR3 is TGTGCCTGTGACACCCTGTCCGGTCCCTCTACATACACCGATAAACTCATCTTT.

This clone was recorded a few times. This probably arose from a read error, given a far larger clone one base away. Different DNA sequences within this sample yield the same CDR3. This rearrangement joins TRDV2 to TRDJ1; 13 bases match TRDD3. The CDR3 has 23 amino acids. Per the germline V gene, CDR1 is GEAIGNYY and CDR2 is EKD. The CDR3 DNA is TGCGCCTGTGCCCCTATACCACTTCCTACAACTGGGGGATACGGGCCGTACACCGATAAACTCATCTTT. Amino acids: CACAPIPLPTTGGYGPYTDKLIF.

This clone has a handful of counts. The CDR3 loop reads CACVSLGEKVYTDKLIF. As DNA, the CDR3 is TGTGCCTGTGTATCCCTGGGGGAGAAGGTGTACACCGATAAACTCATCTTT. The chain recombines TRDV2 with TRDJ1; TRDD3 aligns across 8 bases. CDR3 size: 17 residues. V trimming: 5 bases; J trimming: 0 bases; junction bases outside the gene matches: 13. The germline CDR1 and CDR2 sequences are GEAIGNYY and EKD.

This clone rates as large (0.1 to 1%). The chain carries TRDV2 and TRDJ1; 8 bases map to TRDD3. CDR3 size: 16 residues. Germline lookup yields CDR1 GEAIGNYY and CDR2 EKD. V lost 3 bases to trimming and J lost 8 bases; unmatched junction nucleotides: 16. The CDR3 loop reads CACDALTLQGDKKLIF. In nucleotides, the CDR3 is TGTGCCTGTGACGCACTTACTCTTCAGGGGGATAAAAAACTCATCTTT.

This clone is labeled large (0.1 to 1%). The identical CDR3 is also encoded by other nucleotide sequences in the sample. The chain recombines TRDV2 with TRDJ1; 7 bases are a match to TRDD3. Germline V gene lookup returns CDR1 GEAIGNYY and CDR2 EKD. This CDR3 is 15 amino acids long. J was trimmed by 4 bases and V by 0 bases; bases with no gene match: 7. CDR3 amino acids: CACDTVGDTNDKLIF. Here the CDR3 DNA reads TGTGCCTGTGACACCGTGGGGGACACGAACGATAAACTCATCTTT.

This chain links TRDV2 with TRDJ3, with 9 bases fitting TRDD3. Germline assignment: CDR1 GEAIGNYY and CDR2 EKD. The V gene end was trimmed by 0 bases and the J gene end by 2 bases; junction bases not matched to a gene: 10. The CDR3 sequence is 20 residues long. In DNA form, the CDR3 reads TGTGCCTGTGACACCGTGTCAGGGGATACGCGAGCCTGGGACACCCGACAGATGTTTTTC. Amino acids: CACDTVSGDTRAWDTRQMFF.

The chain recombines TRDV2 with TRDJ1; no definite D call. The germline V gene has CDR1 GEAIGNYY and CDR2 EKD. The V end was cut by 3 bases, the J end by 3 bases, with 22 bases between. This CDR3 has 17 amino acids. DNA of the CDR3: TGTGCCTGTGACGCCGCCGATAGACGATTTGTCTCCGATAAACTCATCTTT. Translation: CACDAADRRFVSDKLIF.

Concerning this clone: The TCRdb protein, from a much larger clone, departs from this DNA's translation at residue 8, likely by read error; the protein shown derives from the DNA. This chain connects TRDV2 to TRDJ3, with D hard to call. Between the trimmed V and J ends, which lost 3 bases and 2 bases, there was a span of 10 bases. Germline CDR1 is GEAIGNYY and CDR2 is EKD. The CDR3 contains 16 residues. This CDR3 is CACDSISPWDTRQMFF. Here the CDR3 DNA reads TGTGCCTGTGACTCGATTAGCCCCTGGGACACCCGACAGATGTTTTTC.

Remarks on this clone: TCRdb's protein, taken from a much larger clone, differs from this DNA's translation at residue 5, likely owing to a read error; the protein displayed comes from the DNA. V and J are TRDV2 and TRDJ1, with TRDD3 matching over 10 bases. V shed 3 bases, J shed 0 bases, and the junction held 9 bases outside the gene matches. The CDR3 has 17 amino acids. In germline, CDR1 is GEAIGNYY, CDR2 EKD. The CDR3 sequence is CACDSVGDTGYTDKLIF. In DNA form, the CDR3 reads TGTGCCTGTGACTCCGTGGGGGATACTGGGTACACCGATAAACTCATCTTT.

This clone counts as medium-sized. The V gene is TRDV2, the J gene TRDJ3; D remains unclear. The CDR3 spans 18 residues. Trimming removed 0 bases at V and 0 bases at J, with 11 bases between. Germline values: CDR1 GEAIGNYY, CDR2 EKD. CDR3 sequence reads: CACDTGGPSSWDTRQMFF. The CDR3 coding sequence is TGTGCCTGTGACACCGGCGGCCCCAGCTCCTGGGACACCCGACAGATGTTTTTC.

A few counts support this clone. A far bigger clonotype differs at one base, so this is likely a read error. The chain combines TRDV2 with TRDJ1; 9 bases are a match to TRDD3. Germline CDR1 GEAIGNYY, CDR2 EKD. J gave up 7 bases and V 2 bases, and 10 bases lay outside the gene matches. This CDR3 spans 15 amino acids. The CDR3 reads CACDNLGDQDGKLIF. Here the CDR3 DNA reads TGTGCCTGTGACAACCTGGGGGATCAGGACGGTAAACTCATCTTT.

This clone rates as large (0.1 to 1%). This CDR3 is also generated by other DNA sequences in the sample. The J gene is TRDJ3, the V gene TRDV2, with 9 bases identical to TRDD3. V shed 3 bases and J 0 bases; nucleotides not matched to a gene: 8. Germline V CDR1 and CDR2: GEAIGNYY, EKD. The length of the CDR3 is 19 residues. CDR3: CACDRVLGDASWDTRQMFF. For the CDR3, the DNA is TGTGCCTGTGACCGCGTACTGGGGGACGCCTCCTGGGACACCCGACAGATGTTTTTC.

This clone is large within its sample. The identical CDR3 is also encoded by other nucleotide sequences in the sample. The chain carries TRDV2 and TRDJ1, with D possibly matching TRDD3 (5 bases). The germline V gene encodes CDR1 GEAIGNYY and CDR2 EKD. The CDR3 runs 14 residues. Deletions cut 3 bases from V and 7 bases from J, with 17 bases between. CDR3 coding DNA: TGTGCCTGTGACCGGCTGGGATCCAAGTTTAAACTCATCTTT. Translation gives CACDRLGSKFKLIF.

On this clone itself: A read error is the likely source, as a far larger clone sits one nucleotide away. This chain uses TRDV2 with TRDJ1, with TRDD3 matching over 13 bases. CDR1 is GEAIGNYY, CDR2 EKD, per germline. After removal of 5 bases from V and 0 bases from J, the junction contained 26 bases not matched to a gene. CDR3 length equals 23 residues. The CDR3, as DNA: TGTGCCTGTGCCCCTATACCACTTCCTTCAACTGGGGGATACGGGCCGTACACCGATAAACTCATCTTT. Translating it yields CACAPIPLPSTGGYGPYTDKLIF.

This chain connects TRDV2 to TRDJ1; 7 nucleotides align to TRDD3. The CDR3 contains 17 residues. V dropped 5 bases and J dropped 1; count of bases not matched to a gene: 15. Germline assignment: CDR1 GEAIGNYY and CDR2 EKD. CDR3 residues: CACVSLGAWVSTDKLIF. The CDR3 DNA is TGTGCCTGTGTATCCCTGGGGGCTTGGGTGTCCACCGATAAACTCATCTTT.

A few counts support this clone. A far larger clone is off by one base, so a read error is likely. Other DNA sequences in this specimen translate into the identical CDR3. This chain links TRDV2 with TRDJ1, with 8 positions matching TRDD3. With 2 bases clipped from V and 4 bases from J, the junction kept 8 bases outside the gene matches. Germline-derived CDR1 and CDR2 are GEAIGNYY and EKD. The CDR3 length is 15 residues. The CDR3 loop is CACDNLGDQDDKLIF. In DNA, the CDR3 is TGTGCCTGTGACAACCTGGGGGACCAGGACGATAAACTCATCTTT.

Within the sample, this clone is medium-sized. The V call is TRDV2, the J call TRDJ3; TRDD3 matches 9 bases. Looked up from germline, CDR1 is GEAIGNYY and CDR2 is EKD. CDR3 length equals 21 residues. With 0 bases clipped from V and 0 bases from J, the junction kept 11 bases outside the gene matches. CDR3 loop: CACDTVAVGDRSSWDTRQMFF. The CDR3, as DNA: TGTGCCTGTGACACCGTCGCGGTGGGGGATAGGAGCTCCTGGGACACCCGACAGATGTTTTTC.